This TCR beta chain derives from a study of identical twins. This clonotype was seen a handful of times. The target antigen is unknown. A template switching step contributed a universal primer site, while unique molecular identifiers were present in the cDNA. TCRdb fed the 5' RACE reads into MiXCR, producing one record per CDR3 protein. Counted here are 500,000 or so distinct CDR3 sequences, around 14% occurring once; the ten biggest clones make up about 0.52%. Study outcomes and limitations: The abundant beta clonotypes from cord blood had fewer insertions, and memory repertoires had none of this. The authors drew conclusions from cross-sectional statistical analysis rather than following the same donors.

CDR1 and CDR2 from the germline V gene are DFQATT and SNEGSKA (reference sequence). The CDR3 is 14 amino acids. V was pared by 1 base and J by 5 bases, with 8 bases of the junction left unmatched. This sample also belongs to another study, concerning yellow fever vaccine responses in identical twins.

The origin of this receptor is a woman aged 18 to 35 in good health. This chain uses TRBV20-1 with TRBJ2-7, with 7 bases identical to TRBD1. The sequencing input was CD4+ T cells sorted from blood. CDR3 DNA sequence: TGCAGTGCTAGAGCCCCGGACAGGCTAAACGAGCAGTACTTC. This gives the protein CSARAPDRLNEQYF.